This entry lists 8 T cell receptor beta chains sequenced from one sample in a study of spatial heterogeneity in lung cancer. Time point: sample taken at primary tumor resection. Unsorted whole RNA of tumor, nontumor lung or frozen PBMC was sequenced. TCRdb re-analysed the 5' RACE reads in MiXCR, keeping a single row per CDR3 protein. The sample comprises 89,000 or so distinct CDR3 sequences, about a fifth of which are singletons, and roughly 6.2% rests with the top ten. Here the sequenced sample was PBMCs, taken at surgery. Receptor source: a male donor with early-stage non-small cell lung cancer.

Only a few counts were recorded for this clonotype. This sequence joins TRBV20-1 and TRBJ2-7; D is possibly TRBD2 (6 bases). Deletions cut 1 base from V and 3 bases from J, with 10 bases between. CDR3 size: 13 residues. CDR1 DFQATT and CDR2 SNEGSKA come from the germline V gene (reference sequence). The CDR3 sequence: CSARGPGGYEQYF. The CDR3 bases are TGCAGTGCTAGAGGCCCCGGGGGCTACGAGCAGTACTTC.

V is TRBV30 and J is TRBJ2-3; no definite D call. Germline CDR1 GTSNPN, CDR2 SVGIG (reference sequence). Trimming removed 0 bases from V and 4 bases from J, with 5 bases in between. This CDR3 has 12 residues. This CDR3 is CAWSVSADTQYF. The CDR3 coding sequence is TGTGCCTGGAGTGTATCCGCAGATACGCAGTATTTT.

V gene TRBV3-1 combines with J gene TRBJ2-1, with D perhaps matching TRBD1 or TRBD2 (5 bases each). There are 16 residues in the CDR3. Germline lookup yields CDR1 LGHDT and CDR2 YNNKEL (reference sequence). The V end was cut by 4 bases, the J end by 0 bases, with 13 bases between. The CDR3 loop reads CASSPEGRSSYNEQFF. CDR3 in DNA: TGTGCCAGCAGCCCCGAGGGGCGGAGCTCCTACAATGAGCAGTTCTTC.

This clonotype was recorded a few times. This chain joins TRBV5-4 and TRBJ2-5; TRBD2 aligns across 13 bases. J lost 2 bases, V lost 4 bases, and 2 bases had no gene match. There are 15 residues in the CDR3. Germline V gives CDR1 SGHNT, CDR2 YYREEE (reference sequence). The CDR3 protein is CASSKGLAGQETQYF. CDR3 DNA sequence: TGTGCCAGCAGCAAGGGACTAGCGGGGCAAGAGACCCAGTACTTC. Filled out from reference TRBV5-4 and TRBJ2-5, the complete variable domain reads ETGVTQSPTHLIKTRGQQVTLRCSSQSGHNTVSWYQQALGQGPQFIFQYYREEENGRGNFPPRFSGLQFPNYSSELNVNALELDDSALYLCASSKGLAGQETQYFGPGTRLLVL.

This clonotype was seen more than once but under ten times. The rearrangement joins TRBV6-1 to TRBJ2-3; 9 nucleotides align to TRBD2. CDR3 size: 16 residues. The V gene's germline CDR1 is MNHNS and CDR2 SASEGT. The junction had 6 bases not matched to a gene; V was cut back by 0 bases and J by 5 bases. The CDR3 is CASSEAVAGGGDTQYF. CDR3 bases: TGTGCCAGCAGTGAAGCGGTTGCGGGAGGGGGAGATACGCAGTATTTT.

V gene TRBV2 combines with J gene TRBJ1-2; D is perhaps TRBD1 (5 bases). Germline CDR1 and CDR2: SNHLY and FYNNEI. With 11 bases removed from V and 0 bases from J, the gap between germline ends came to 13 bases. The CDR3 consists of 13 residues. The CDR3 region is CALRAGANYGYTF. In DNA, the CDR3 is TGTGCCCTACGGGCGGGGGCTAACTATGGCTACACCTTC.

This clonotype appeared a few times. The chain is built from TRBV27 and TRBJ1-5; D gene unclear. With 2 bases removed from V and 3 bases from J, the gap between germline ends came to 8 bases. The CDR3 totals 14 residues. Germline CDR1 MNHEY, CDR2 SMNVEV (reference sequence). CDR3 nucleotides: TGTGCCAGCAGTTTAGAGAGGGACAATCAGCCCCAGCATTTT. Its translation: CASSLERDNQPQHF.

The V gene is TRBV5-1, the J gene TRBJ2-2; D call uncertain. The CDR3 runs to 13 residues. The V gene's germline CDR1 is SGHRS and CDR2 YFSETQ. Trimming removed 4 bases from V and 7 bases from J, with 11 bases in between. The CDR3 here is CASSTSVGGELFF. The CDR3, as DNA: TGCGCCAGCAGCACAAGCGTAGGCGGGGAGCTGTTTTTT.